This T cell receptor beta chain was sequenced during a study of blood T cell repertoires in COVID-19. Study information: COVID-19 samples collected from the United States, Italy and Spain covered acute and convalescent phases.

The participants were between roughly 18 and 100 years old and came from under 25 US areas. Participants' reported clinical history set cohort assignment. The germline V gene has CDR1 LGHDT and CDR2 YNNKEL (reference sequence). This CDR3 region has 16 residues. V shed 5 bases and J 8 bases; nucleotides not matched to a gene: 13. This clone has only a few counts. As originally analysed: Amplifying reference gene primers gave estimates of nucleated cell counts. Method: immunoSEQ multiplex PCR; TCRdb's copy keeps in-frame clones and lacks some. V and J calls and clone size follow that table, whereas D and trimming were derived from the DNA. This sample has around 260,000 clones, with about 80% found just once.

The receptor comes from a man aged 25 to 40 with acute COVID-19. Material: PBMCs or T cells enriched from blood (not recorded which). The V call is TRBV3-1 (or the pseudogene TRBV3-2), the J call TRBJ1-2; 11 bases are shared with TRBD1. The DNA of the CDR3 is TGTGCCAGCAGCTCCGGGACAGGGGGGACTCTTCGGGGCTACACCTTC. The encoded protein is CASSSGTGGTLRGYTF.